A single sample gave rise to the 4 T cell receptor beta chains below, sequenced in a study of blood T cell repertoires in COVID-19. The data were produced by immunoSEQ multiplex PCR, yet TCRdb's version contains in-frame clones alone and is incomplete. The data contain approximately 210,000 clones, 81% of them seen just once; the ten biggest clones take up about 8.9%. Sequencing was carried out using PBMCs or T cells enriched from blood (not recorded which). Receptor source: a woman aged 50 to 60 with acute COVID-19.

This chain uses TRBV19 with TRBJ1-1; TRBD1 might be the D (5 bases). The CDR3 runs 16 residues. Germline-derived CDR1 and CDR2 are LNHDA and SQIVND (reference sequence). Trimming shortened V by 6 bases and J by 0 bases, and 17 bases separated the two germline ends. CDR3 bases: TGTGCCAGTAGAGATAGGATGCGGACACTGAACACTGAAGCTTTCTTT. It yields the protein CASRDRMRTLNTEAFF.

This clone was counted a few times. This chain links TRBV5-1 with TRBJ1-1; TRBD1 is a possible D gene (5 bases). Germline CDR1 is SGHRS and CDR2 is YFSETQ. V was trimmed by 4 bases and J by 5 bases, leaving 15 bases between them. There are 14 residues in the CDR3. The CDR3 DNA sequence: TGCGCCAGCAGCCCCCAGGGCGGATGGACTGAAGCTTTCTTT. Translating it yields CASSPQGGWTEAFF.

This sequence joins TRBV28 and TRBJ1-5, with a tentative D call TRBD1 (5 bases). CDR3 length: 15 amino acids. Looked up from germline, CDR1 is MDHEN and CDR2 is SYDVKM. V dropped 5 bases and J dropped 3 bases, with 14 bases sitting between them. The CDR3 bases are TGTGCCAGCAGTGGGGGGGAATCGATCAATCAGCCCCAGCATTTT. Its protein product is CASSGGESINQPQHF.

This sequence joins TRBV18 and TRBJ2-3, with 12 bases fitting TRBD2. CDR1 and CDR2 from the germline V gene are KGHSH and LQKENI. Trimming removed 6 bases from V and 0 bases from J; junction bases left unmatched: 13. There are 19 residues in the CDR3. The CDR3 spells CASSSSLAGGLMSTDTQYF. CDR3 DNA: TGTGCCAGCTCTTCCTCTCTAGCGGGGGGGCTTATGAGCACAGATACGCAGTATTTT.